By sample fraction, the clone carrying this T cell receptor beta chain is large (0.1 to 1%). Its target is unknown. This CDR3 is 17 amino acids long. Trimming left V 2 bases short and J 6 bases short, with 22 bases between. Germline V gene lookup returns CDR1 MNHEY and CDR2 SVGAGI. The entry originates in a study of T cell repertoires in aging, cancer and after chemotherapy. Overall study context: Donors were grouped into six age bands spanning 30 or younger through 70 or older. Patients with glioblastoma brain tumors were sampled before and after temozolomide-based therapy.

Amplification of TCR beta used genomic DNA extracted from peripheral blood. A mixed TRB-A/B primer pool amplified rearranged TRB by multiplex touch-down PCR. TCRdb ran MiXCR on the multiplex PCR reads and lists one entry per CDR3 protein. The repertoire holds some 2,100 distinct CDR3 sequences, with approximately 35% as singletons. Findings and limits, study-wide: Median generation probability rose over the chemotherapy interval in each cancer cohort, suggesting rebound thymic output.

The sequenced sample was blood. The chain combines TRBV6-5 with TRBJ1-2, with TRBD1 as a possible D gene (5 bases). This sequence originates from a human donor with a solid tumor. CDR3 bases: TGTGCCAGCAGTTACACCCAACCGGGGACTGCTGGCGATGGCTACACCTTC. Translation: CASSYTQPGTAGDGYTF.